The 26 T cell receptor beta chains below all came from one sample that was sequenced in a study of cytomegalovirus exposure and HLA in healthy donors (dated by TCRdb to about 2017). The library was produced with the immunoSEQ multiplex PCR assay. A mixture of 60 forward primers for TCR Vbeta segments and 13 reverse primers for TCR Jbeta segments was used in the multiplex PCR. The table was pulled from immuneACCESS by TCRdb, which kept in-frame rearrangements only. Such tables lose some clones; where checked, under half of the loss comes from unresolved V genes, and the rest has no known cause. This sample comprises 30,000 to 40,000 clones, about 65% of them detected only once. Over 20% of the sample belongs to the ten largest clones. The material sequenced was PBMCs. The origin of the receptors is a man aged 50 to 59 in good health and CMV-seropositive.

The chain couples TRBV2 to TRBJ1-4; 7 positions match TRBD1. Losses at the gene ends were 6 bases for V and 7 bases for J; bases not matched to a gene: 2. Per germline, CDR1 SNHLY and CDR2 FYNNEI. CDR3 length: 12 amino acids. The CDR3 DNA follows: TGTGCCAGCAGACGACAGGGTGAAAAACTGTTTTTT. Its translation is CASRRQGEKLFF.

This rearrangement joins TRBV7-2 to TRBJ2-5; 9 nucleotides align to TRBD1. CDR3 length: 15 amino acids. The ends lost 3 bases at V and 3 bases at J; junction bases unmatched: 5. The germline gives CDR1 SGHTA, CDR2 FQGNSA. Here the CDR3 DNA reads TGTGCCAGCAGCTTCTCCGGGACAGGGAAAGAGACCCAGTACTTC. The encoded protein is CASSFSGTGKETQYF. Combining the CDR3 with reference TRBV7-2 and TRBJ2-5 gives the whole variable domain GAGVSQSPSNKVTEKGKDVELRCDPISGHTALYWYRQSLGQGLEFLIYFQGNSAPDKSGLPSDRFSAERTGGSVSTLTIQRTQQEDSAVYLCASSFSGTGKETQYFGPGTRLLVL.

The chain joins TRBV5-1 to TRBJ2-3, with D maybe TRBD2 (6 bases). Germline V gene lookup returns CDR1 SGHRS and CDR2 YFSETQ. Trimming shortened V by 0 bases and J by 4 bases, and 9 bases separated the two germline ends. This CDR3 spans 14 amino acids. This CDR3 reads CASSLAGDSDTQYF. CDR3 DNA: TGCGCCAGCAGCTTGGCCGGGGACTCAGATACGCAGTATTTT.

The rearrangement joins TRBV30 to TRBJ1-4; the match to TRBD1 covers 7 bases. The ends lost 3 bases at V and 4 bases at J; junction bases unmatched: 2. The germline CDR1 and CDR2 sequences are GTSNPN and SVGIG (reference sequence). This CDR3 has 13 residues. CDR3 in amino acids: CAWRTGSNEKLFF. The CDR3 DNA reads TGTGCCTGGAGGACAGGGAGTAATGAAAAACTGTTTTTT. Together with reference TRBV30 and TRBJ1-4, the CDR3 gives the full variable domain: SQTIHQWPATLVQPVGSPLSLECTVEGTSNPNLYWYRQAAGRGLQLLFYSVGIGQISSEVPQNLSASRPQDRQFILSSKKLLLSDSGFYLCAWRTGSNEKLFFGSGTQLSVL.

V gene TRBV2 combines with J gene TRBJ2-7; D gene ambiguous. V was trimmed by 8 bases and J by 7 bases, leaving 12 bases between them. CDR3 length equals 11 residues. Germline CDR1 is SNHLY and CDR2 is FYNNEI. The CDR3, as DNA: TGTGCCAGCGGGCCCTACGCTGAGCAGTACTTC. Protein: CASGPYAEQYF.

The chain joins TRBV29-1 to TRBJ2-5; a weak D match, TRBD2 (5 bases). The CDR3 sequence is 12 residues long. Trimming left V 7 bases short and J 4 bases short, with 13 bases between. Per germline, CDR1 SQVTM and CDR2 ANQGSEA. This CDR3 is CSARTSGETQYF. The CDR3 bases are TGCAGCGCTCGGACGAGCGGAGAGACCCAGTACTTC. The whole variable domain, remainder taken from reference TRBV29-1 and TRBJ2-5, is SAVISQKPSRDICQRGTSLTIQCQVDSQVTMMFWYRQQPGQSLTLIATANQGSEATYESGFVIDKFPISRPNLTFSTLTVSNMSPEDSSIYLCSARTSGETQYFGPGTRLLVL.

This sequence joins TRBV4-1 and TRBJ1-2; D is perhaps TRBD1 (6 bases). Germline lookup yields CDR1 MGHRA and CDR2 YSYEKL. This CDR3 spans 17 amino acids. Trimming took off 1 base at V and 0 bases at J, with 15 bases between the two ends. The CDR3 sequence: CASSQALDRTPNYGYTF. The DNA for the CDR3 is TGCGCCAGCAGCCAAGCCCTCGACAGGACCCCTAACTATGGCTACACCTTC.

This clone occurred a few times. The CDR3 is CASSLETGNSPLHF. The CDR3 region has the DNA TGCGCCAGCAGCTTGGAAACAGGGAACTCACCCCTCCACTTT. The chain is built from TRBV5-1 and TRBJ1-6, with D perhaps matching TRBD1 (6 bases). Trimming pared 0 bases from V and 10 bases from J, leaving 11 bases between. The CDR3 runs 14 residues. The germline CDR1 and CDR2 sequences are SGHRS and YFSETQ.

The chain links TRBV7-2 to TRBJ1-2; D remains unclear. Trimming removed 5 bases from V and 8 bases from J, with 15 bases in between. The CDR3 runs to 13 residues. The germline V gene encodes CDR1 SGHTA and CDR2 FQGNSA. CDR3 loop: CASSPPGRGGYTF. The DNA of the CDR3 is TGTGCCAGCAGCCCCCCTGGGAGAGGCGGCTACACCTTC.

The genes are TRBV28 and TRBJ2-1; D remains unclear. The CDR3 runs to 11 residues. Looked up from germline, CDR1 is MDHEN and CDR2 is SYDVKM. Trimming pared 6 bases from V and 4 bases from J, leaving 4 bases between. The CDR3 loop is CASSQYNEQFF. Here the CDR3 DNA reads TGTGCCAGCAGCCAATACAATGAGCAGTTCTTC.

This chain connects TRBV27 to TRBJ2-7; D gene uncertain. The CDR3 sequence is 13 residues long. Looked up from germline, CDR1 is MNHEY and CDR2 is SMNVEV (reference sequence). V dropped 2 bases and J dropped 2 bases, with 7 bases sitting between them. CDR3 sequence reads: CASSLAPAYEQYF. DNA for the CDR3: TGTGCCAGCAGTTTAGCCCCAGCCTACGAGCAGTACTTC.

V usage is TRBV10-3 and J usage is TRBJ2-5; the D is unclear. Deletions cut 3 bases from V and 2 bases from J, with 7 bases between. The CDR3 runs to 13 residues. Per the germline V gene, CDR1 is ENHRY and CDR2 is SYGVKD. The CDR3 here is CAISDSTQETQYF. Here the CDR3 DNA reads TGTGCCATCAGTGACTCAACTCAAGAGACCCAGTACTTC.

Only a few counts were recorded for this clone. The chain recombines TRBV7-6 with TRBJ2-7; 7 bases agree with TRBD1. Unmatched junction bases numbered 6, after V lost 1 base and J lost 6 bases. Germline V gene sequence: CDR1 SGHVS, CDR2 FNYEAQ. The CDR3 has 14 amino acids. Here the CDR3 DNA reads TGTGCCAGCAGCTTAGGACAGGGAACCGGCGAGCAGTACTTC. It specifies CASSLGQGTGEQYF.

CDR3 nucleotide sequence: TGCGCCAGCAGCTTGGGCGCAGGGGACTCACCCCTCCACTTT. Protein product: CASSLGAGDSPLHF. The chain has TRBV5-1 and TRBJ1-6, with TRBD1 as a possible D gene (6 bases). V lost 0 bases, J lost 10 bases, and 11 bases lay in between. This CDR3 spans 14 amino acids. CDR1 is SGHRS, CDR2 YFSETQ, per germline.

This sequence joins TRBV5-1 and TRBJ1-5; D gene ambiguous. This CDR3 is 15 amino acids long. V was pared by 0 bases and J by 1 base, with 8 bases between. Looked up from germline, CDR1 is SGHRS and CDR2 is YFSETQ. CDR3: CASSLVPESNQPQHF. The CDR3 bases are TGCGCCAGCAGCTTGGTTCCGGAGAGCAATCAGCCCCAGCATTTT.

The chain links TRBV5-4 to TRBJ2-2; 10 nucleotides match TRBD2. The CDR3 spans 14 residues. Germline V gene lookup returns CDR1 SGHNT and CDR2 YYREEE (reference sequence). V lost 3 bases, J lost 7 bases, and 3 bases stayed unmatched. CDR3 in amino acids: CASSSGLASGELFF. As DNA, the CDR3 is TGTGCCAGCAGCTCGGGACTAGCGAGCGGGGAGCTGTTTTTT.

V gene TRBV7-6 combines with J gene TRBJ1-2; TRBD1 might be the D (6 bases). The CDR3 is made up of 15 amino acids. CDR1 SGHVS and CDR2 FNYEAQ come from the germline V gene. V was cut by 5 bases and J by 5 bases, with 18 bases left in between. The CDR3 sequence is CASSPGTEGGYGYTF. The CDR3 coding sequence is TGTGCCAGCAGCCCCGGGACGGAGGGGGGGTATGGCTACACCTTC.

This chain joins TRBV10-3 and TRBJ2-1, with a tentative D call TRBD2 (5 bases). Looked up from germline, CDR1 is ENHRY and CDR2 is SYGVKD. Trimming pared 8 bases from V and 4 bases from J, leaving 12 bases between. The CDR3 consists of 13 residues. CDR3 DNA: TGTGCCATCGGCGGAGGACGTTACAATGAGCAGTTCTTC. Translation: CAIGGGRYNEQFF.

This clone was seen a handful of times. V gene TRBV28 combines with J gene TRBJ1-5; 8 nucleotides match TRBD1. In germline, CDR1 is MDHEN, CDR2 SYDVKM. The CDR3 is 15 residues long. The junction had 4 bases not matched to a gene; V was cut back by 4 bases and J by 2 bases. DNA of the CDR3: TGTGCCAGCAGTTCCGGGACAGGCCGCAATCAGCCCCAGCATTTT. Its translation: CASSSGTGRNQPQHF.

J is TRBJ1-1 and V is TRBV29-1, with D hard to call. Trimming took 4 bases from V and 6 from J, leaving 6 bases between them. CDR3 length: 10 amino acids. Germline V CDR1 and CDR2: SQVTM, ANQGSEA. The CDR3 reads CSVVSPEAFF. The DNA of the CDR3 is TGCAGCGTTGTGTCTCCTGAAGCTTTCTTT. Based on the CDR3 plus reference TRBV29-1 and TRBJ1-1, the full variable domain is SAVISQKPSRDICQRGTSLTIQCQVDSQVTMMFWYRQQPGQSLTLIATANQGSEATYESGFVIDKFPISRPNLTFSTLTVSNMSPEDSSIYLCSVVSPEAFFGQGTRLTVV.

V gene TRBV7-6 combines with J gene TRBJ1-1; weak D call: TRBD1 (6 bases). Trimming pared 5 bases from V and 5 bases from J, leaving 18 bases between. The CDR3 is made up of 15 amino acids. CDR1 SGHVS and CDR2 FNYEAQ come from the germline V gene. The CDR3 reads CASSPAGRGQTEAFF. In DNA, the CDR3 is TGTGCCAGCAGCCCAGCGGGACGGGGGCAGACTGAAGCTTTCTTT.

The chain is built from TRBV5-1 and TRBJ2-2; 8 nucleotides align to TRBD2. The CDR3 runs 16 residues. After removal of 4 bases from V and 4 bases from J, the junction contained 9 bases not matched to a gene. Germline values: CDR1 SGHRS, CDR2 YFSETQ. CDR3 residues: CASSQGGTRGTGELFF. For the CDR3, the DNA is TGCGCCAGCAGCCAAGGAGGGACTAGGGGCACCGGGGAGCTGTTTTTT.

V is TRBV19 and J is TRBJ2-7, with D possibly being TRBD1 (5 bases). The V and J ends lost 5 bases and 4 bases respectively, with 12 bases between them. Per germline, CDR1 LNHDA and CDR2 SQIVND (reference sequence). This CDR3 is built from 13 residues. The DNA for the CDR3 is TGTGCCAGTAGTGGGGCAACTTGGTACGAGCAGTACTTC. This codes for CASSGATWYEQYF. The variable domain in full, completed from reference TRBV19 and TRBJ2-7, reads DGGITQSPKYLFRKEGQNVTLSCEQNLNHDAMYWYRQDPGQGLRLIYYSQIVNDFQKGDIAEGYSVSREKKESFPLTVTSAQKNPTAFYLCASSGATWYEQYFGPGTRLTVT.

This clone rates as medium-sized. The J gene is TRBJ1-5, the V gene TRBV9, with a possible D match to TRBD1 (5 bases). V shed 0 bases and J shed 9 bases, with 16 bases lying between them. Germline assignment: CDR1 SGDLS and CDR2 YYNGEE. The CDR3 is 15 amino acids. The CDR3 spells CASSVDVDSIWPQHF. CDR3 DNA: TGTGCCAGCAGCGTAGATGTCGACAGTATATGGCCCCAGCATTTT.

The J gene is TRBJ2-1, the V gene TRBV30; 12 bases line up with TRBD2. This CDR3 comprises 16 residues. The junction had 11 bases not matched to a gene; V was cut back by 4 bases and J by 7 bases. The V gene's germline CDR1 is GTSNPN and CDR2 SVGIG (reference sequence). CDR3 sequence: CAWKLAGGPSRNEQFF. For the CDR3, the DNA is TGTGCCTGGAAGCTAGCGGGAGGGCCGAGTAGAAATGAGCAGTTCTTC. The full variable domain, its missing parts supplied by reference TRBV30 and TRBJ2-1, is SQTIHQWPATLVQPVGSPLSLECTVEGTSNPNLYWYRQAAGRGLQLLFYSVGIGQISSEVPQNLSASRPQDRQFILSSKKLLLSDSGFYLCAWKLAGGPSRNEQFFGPGTRLTVL.

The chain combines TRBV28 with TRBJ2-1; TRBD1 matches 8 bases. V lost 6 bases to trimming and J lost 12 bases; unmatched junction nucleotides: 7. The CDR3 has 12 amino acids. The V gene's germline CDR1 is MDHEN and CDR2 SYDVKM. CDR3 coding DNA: TGTGCCAGCAGCCTGACAGGGGAGGTGCAGTTCTTC. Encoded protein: CASSLTGEVQFF.